This TCR beta chain was observed in a study of T cells in Graves' hyperthyroidism and ophthalmopathy. Patients having uncontrolled infection, another autoimmune disease, pregnancy or lactation were not included. This clonotype was counted a few times. Its antigen is unknown. Authors of the study amplified TCR beta CDR3 regions from RNA transcripts. TCR CDR3 regions were first amplified by RT-PCR with HTBI primers. TCRdb called the multiplex PCR reads again in MiXCR, with one record for every CDR3 protein. This repertoire shows about 270,000 distinct CDR3 sequences, around 20% found once; its top ten account for 64%. The V and J ends lost 7 bases and 4 bases respectively, with 11 bases between them. This CDR3 has 13 amino acids. CDR1 is MNHNS and CDR2 is SASEGT in the germline V gene. The study's findings and limits: Onset of ophthalmopathy came a median 6.5 months after the model predicted it. Most thyroid clonotypes expanded above 0.001 were also detected in blood.

The TCR comes from a man aged 25 to 45 with Graves' ophthalmopathy. This rearrangement joins TRBV6-1 to TRBJ2-1, with D perhaps TRBD1 or TRBD2 (5 bases each). The sequenced material came from blood. The CDR3 nucleotides are TGTGCCAGCATGGGGACGCGATACAATGAGCAGTTCTTC. It codes for CASMGTRYNEQFF.